There are a few counts of the clone carrying this TCR beta chain. The germline V gene has CDR1 LGHDT and CDR2 YNNKEL (reference sequence). This CDR3 comprises 14 residues. Trimming left V 3 bases short and J 6 bases short, with 14 bases between. This sample was included in a study of blood T cell repertoires in COVID-19. Assay used: immunoSEQ multiplex PCR; TCRdb lists only in-frame clones, some missing. The sample includes roughly 250,000 clones, 82% of them seen just once. The sample taken for sequencing was peripheral blood. V and J are TRBV3-1 (or the pseudogene TRBV3-2) and TRBJ1-2; D is perhaps TRBD1 (5 bases). This TCR came from a woman between 55 and 75 years old with active or convalescent COVID-19. The CDR3 reads CASSQSQGLNGYTF. The CDR3 bases are TGTGCCAGCAGCCAGAGTCAGGGCTTGAATGGCTACACCTTC.